The source of this TCR beta chain is a study of T cells in Graves' hyperthyroidism and ophthalmopathy (dated by TCRdb to between 2017 and 2020). Study-level background: Peripheral blood samples were taken at initial diagnosis, before any treatment was given. TCR V-J signatures able to tell the groups apart were searched for in a discovery cohort of 90 to 100 patients, of whom about 40 had Graves' ophthalmopathy and 55 to 65 had stable Graves' hyperthyroidism. Whether ophthalmopathy could be predicted prospectively was tested in an independent validation cohort made up of approximately 19 hyperthyroidism patients plus 17 patients who later progressed to ophthalmopathy. For training and testing, the 100 or so patients in the discovery cohort were randomly divided in a 7:3 ratio. The study also compared thyroid tissue and blood T-cell repertoires from 6 or 7 Graves' hyperthyroidism patients. Once sampling was done, hyperthyroidism patients were given methimazole at a starting dose of 30 mg daily, whereas ophthalmopathy patients were given high-dose intravenous methylprednisolone. TCR Vbeta CDR3 sequencing of 120 to 150 peripheral blood samples (roughly 43 ophthalmopathy, some 75 hyperthyroidism and some 17 progressor patients) is reported in the paper. Broader findings and caveats from the paper: A 13 V-J signature model separated ophthalmopathy from stable hyperthyroidism, with roughly 88% sensitivity and roughly 81% specificity in cross-validation and 80%/75% in testing. No statistical method was used to set the sample size in advance, and investigators knew the group allocation. Most expanded thyroid clonotypes (frequency above 0.001) were also found in blood, which suggests that blood repertoires may mirror thyroid immune responses. In validation, the model predicted progression to ophthalmopathy with just under 71% sensitivity and around 72% specificity, a median of 6.5 months before onset.

A patient counted as having stable Graves' hyperthyroidism if no progression to ophthalmopathy occurred over 18 months of follow-up. Hyperthyroidism patients were newly diagnosed, with disease duration under 2 months, and aged 18 to 65 years. Exclusion was applied to patients with uncontrolled infections, other autoimmune diseases, pregnancy or lactation. Diagnoses were based on clinical symptoms, serum thyroxine and TRAb, thyroid ultrasound and orbital computed tomography. Ficoll-Paque density gradient centrifugation was used to isolate PBMCs from under 11 ml of fresh peripheral blood. Total RNA was extracted with Trizol reagent, and quality was checked on an Agilent 2100 Bioanalyzer. This clonotype was picked up many times. Its antigen is not yet known. No base quality values were provided; no much bigger clone lies one nucleotide off. TCR beta CDR3 regions were amplified from RNA transcripts. The TCR CDR3 was subjected to a first round of RT-PCR using the HTBI primer set and the Qiagen OneStep RT-PCR kit. A second multiplex PCR round built the libraries, followed by size selection and purification. Libraries were sequenced paired-end with 100 bp reads on an Illumina HiSeq2000. The paper's processing steps were these. SOAPnuke was used to process the raw data, with reads discarded if the reads contained adapters or uncalled bases, had a mean Phred below 15, or lacked an exact constant-primer or identifier match. COPE v1.2.5 was used to merge high-quality paired reads, and clonotypes were defined as unique nucleotide sequences. MiTCR v1.1 was used to align the clonotypes against IMGT TRBV, TRBD and TRBJ reference segments. The analysis was restricted to V-J combinations with a frequency above 0.0001, which together covered 99.2% of the repertoires. The TCS score was defined as the ratio of F50 (clonal expansion) to E x V (chaos), calculated using BLOSUM62-based TCRdist between CDR3 peptides within each V-J. Welch's t-statistics and random forest reduced 500 to 650 V-J features to about 12, which were used in a naive Bayes classifier (R e1071). Starting from the raw public reads, TCRdb applied fastp trimming at Q25, assembled clones with MiXCR and retained in-frame beta chains. For every CDR3 protein sequence, its rows merge into one entry that carries the most common genes and DNA. These V and J calls are TCRdb output, not the study's own analysis. This sample is represented by a few hundred thousand distinct CDR3 sequences; 15% to 17% of them were singletons. The leading ten clones occupy roughly 6.6% of the sample.

The sequence was obtained from a woman under 40 with Graves' hyperthyroidism. The specimen was blood.

The CDR3: CSATDSDTDTQYF. The nucleotides read TGCAGTGCTACTGACAGCGACACAGATACGCAGTATTTT. Here the chain combines TRBV20-1 and TRBJ2-3; possibly the D gene is TRBD1, per 5 matching bases. CDR1 DFQATT and CDR2 SNEGSKA were looked up in the germline V gene (reference sequence). The junction shows trimming of 4 bases on V and 2 bases on J, plus 10 bases between the germline ends. Counted from cysteine to phenylalanine, this CDR3 has 13 amino acids. Only the CDR3 region is kept as DNA, spanning 39 bases read in frame from base 1.